This T cell receptor beta chain was sequenced during a study of immune cell composition in non-small cell lung cancer. Study details: Lung adenocarcinoma or squamous carcinoma made up most tumours.

For this clone: Its specificity is unknown.

From germline, CDR1 is MNHEY and CDR2 SVGAGI. CDR3 length: 11 residues. V gave up 4 bases and J gave up 4 bases, with 4 bases separating them. The protocol was immunoSEQ multiplex PCR, while the TCRdb copy is restricted to in-frame clones and leaves out a portion. There are several thousand clones in the sample; more than 60% occur only once, and 7.5% lies in the top ten. Points from the study as a whole: Approximately 79% of squamous and approximately 31% of adenocarcinoma cases had tumour-associated clones >0.5%. Overall clonality, unlike maximal tumour-associated clone frequency, did not predict TIL reactivity.

The chain joins TRBV6-5 to TRBJ2-5; no clear D gene. Sequencing was carried out using lung tumor tissue. This receptor was obtained from a human donor with non-small cell lung cancer. The CDR3 region is CASSSGETQYF. The CDR3 DNA follows: TGTGCCAGCAGTTCAGGAGAGACCCAGTACTTC.